This TCR beta chain was observed in a study of blood T cell repertoires in COVID-19. For the study at large: Samples representing acute and convalescent COVID-19 were sourced from the United States, Italy and Spain.

Sequenced by immunoSEQ multiplex PCR; TCRdb stores in-frame clones only, minus some. The data show roughly 180,000 clones, 80% seen once. This clone was picked up a small number of times. J was trimmed by 3 bases and V by 5 bases; bases with no gene match: 4. This CDR3 has 14 residues. Germline CDR1 is SGHTA and CDR2 is FQGNSA. Individuals in the exposed group had encountered a COVID-19 case within 2 weeks preceding study entry. V is TRBV7-2 and J is TRBJ2-7, with 10 bases identical to TRBD1. The sequencing input was PBMCs or T cells enriched from blood (not recorded which). This clonotype was obtained from a man in his sixties who had been exposed to COVID-19. CDR3 sequence: CASSRDRGVYEQYF. CDR3 DNA: TGTGCCAGCAGCAGGGACAGGGGCGTCTACGAGCAGTACTTC.